What follows are 15 T cell receptor beta chains derived from one specimen sequenced in a study of cytomegalovirus exposure and HLA in healthy donors. The PCR contained 60 Vbeta and 13 Jbeta primers. The protocol was immunoSEQ multiplex PCR, while the TCRdb copy is restricted to in-frame clones and leaves out a portion. Among some 130,000 clones listed, 75% to 85% were seen once. The sample comprised PBMCs. These receptors were collected from a female donor in good health and CMV-seropositive.

V is TRBV6-1 and J is TRBJ1-3; no firm D call. This CDR3 region has 16 residues. CDR1 MNHNS and CDR2 SASEGT come from the germline V gene. V dropped 3 bases and J dropped 0 bases, with 12 bases sitting between them. CDR3 in DNA: TGTGCCAGCAGTGACTACGGGTCGAGCTCTGGAAACACCATATATTTT. Translation gives CASSDYGSSSGNTIYF.

CDR3 sequence: CASSSRGYSTDTQYF. In DNA form, the CDR3 reads TGTGCCAGCAGTTCCCGGGGTTATAGCACAGATACGCAGTATTTT. The V gene is TRBV27, the J gene TRBJ2-3; a weak D match, TRBD2 (5 bases). The CDR3 is 15 amino acids. Trimming stripped 4 bases from V and 0 bases from J, with 11 bases between. Germline loops: CDR1 MNHEY, CDR2 SMNVEV (reference sequence).

This clone was detected only once. The rearrangement links TRBV13 to TRBJ1-6; 7 bases match TRBD1. Losses at the gene ends were 8 bases for V and 7 bases for J; bases not matched to a gene: 8. This CDR3 has 14 amino acids. Germline V gene lookup returns CDR1 PRHDT and CDR2 FYEKMQ (reference sequence). DNA for the CDR3: TGTGCCAGCGCTCTGGGACAGCCGAATTCACCCCTCCACTTT. Translating it yields CASALGQPNSPLHF.

The chain combines TRBV7-9 with TRBJ2-7; possible D gene TRBD2, 6 bases. Trimming removed 5 bases from V and 7 bases from J, with 27 bases in between. This CDR3 contains 17 residues. Germline V gene lookup returns CDR1 SEHNR and CDR2 FQNEAQ (reference sequence). CDR3 in amino acids: CASSPKPTSGQVREQYF. As DNA, the CDR3 is TGTGCCAGCAGCCCTAAACCCACCAGCGGGCAGGTCCGGGAGCAGTACTTC.

The chain uses TRBV7-8 and TRBJ2-2; 9 positions agree with TRBD2. V lost 2 bases and J lost 0; bases outside the gene matches: 4. The CDR3 has 17 residues. The V gene's germline CDR1 is SGHVS and CDR2 FQNEAQ. The CDR3 coding sequence is TGTGCCAGCAGCTTAAGTAGCGGGGGTTCGAACACCGGGGAGCTGTTTTTT. This gives the protein CASSLSSGGSNTGELFF.

The chain carries TRBV15 and TRBJ2-3, with 9 bases matching TRBD1. The CDR3 loop spans 16 amino acids. V lost 8 bases, J lost 5 bases, and 14 bases stayed unmatched. CDR1 and CDR2 from the germline V gene are LNHNV and YYDKDF (reference sequence). CDR3 region: CATATGTGRLGDTQYF. CDR3 nucleotide sequence: TGTGCCACCGCCACCGGGACAGGGAGGTTGGGAGATACGCAGTATTTT.

The chain uses TRBV18 and TRBJ1-4; the D gene is possibly TRBD1 (6 bases). The CDR3 runs 17 residues. V was trimmed by 3 bases and J by 0 bases, leaving 14 bases between them. CDR1 and CDR2 from the germline V gene are KGHSH and LQKENI. The CDR3 coding sequence is TGTGCCAGCTCACCGGACAACAGGGTATCAACTAATGAAAAACTGTTTTTT. Residues: CASSPDNRVSTNEKLFF.

The rearrangement links TRBV10-2 to TRBJ2-7; possibly TRBD1 for D (5 bases). Germline V lookup: CDR1 WSHSY, CDR2 SAAADI. V dropped 7 bases and J dropped 3 bases, with 13 bases sitting between them. This CDR3 has 13 residues. In nucleotides, the CDR3 is TGCGCCAGCACGGCAGGGCCCCTCTACGAGCAGTACTTC. As protein: CASTAGPLYEQYF.

This chain uses TRBV18 with TRBJ2-2; TRBD1 matches at 8 bases. This CDR3 region has 16 residues. V dropped 6 bases and J dropped 5; count of bases not matched to a gene: 11. Germline V gene sequence: CDR1 KGHSH, CDR2 LQKENI. Written as DNA, the CDR3 is TGTGCCAGCTCTATACCCAGGGGGCGCATGACCGGGGAGCTGTTTTTT. This sequence encodes CASSIPRGRMTGELFF.

This clone was found a few times. The chain employs TRBV6-1 and TRBJ2-3; the D gene is possibly TRBD2 (6 bases). V lost 4 bases and J 0 bases, leaving 17 bases between the germline ends. The germline CDR1 and CDR2 sequences are MNHNS and SASEGT. CDR3 length equals 17 residues. The chain's CDR3 is CASSGAQLAISTDTQYF. CDR3 coding DNA: TGTGCCAGCAGTGGGGCCCAGCTAGCGATCAGCACAGATACGCAGTATTTT.

A single count supports this clone. This chain connects TRBV7-2 to TRBJ2-7, with 11 bases aligning to TRBD2. Germline V gives CDR1 SGHTA, CDR2 FQGNSA. This CDR3 is built from 16 residues. Trimming took 5 bases from V and 2 from J; bases not matched to a gene: 8. The CDR3 nucleotides read TGTGCCAGCAGCCCCCGACCTAGCGGGAGGACCTACGAGCAGTACTTC. Translated, it gives CASSPRPSGRTYEQYF.

The rearrangement joins TRBV25-1 to TRBJ1-4; D not certain. CDR3 length: 15 residues. The germline V and J ends were trimmed by 3 bases and 0 bases, with 8 bases remaining between them. Per the germline V gene, CDR1 is MGHDK and CDR2 is SYGVNS. CDR3 nucleotides: TGTGCCAGCAGTGAGCTTGAGGCAACTAATGAAAAACTGTTTTTT. Its translation is CASSELEATNEKLFF.

This chain links TRBV19 with TRBJ1-4, with TRBD1 matching over 9 bases. Trimming cost V 10 bases and J 6 bases; bases outside gene matches: 21. Germline V lookup: CDR1 LNHDA, CDR2 SQIVND (reference sequence). The CDR3 covers 18 residues. CDR3 sequence: CATPSRDRDFLNYEKLFF. CDR3 in DNA: TGTGCCACCCCGAGCCGGGACAGGGACTTCCTTAATTATGAAAAACTGTTTTTT. Full variable domain (rest looked up from reference TRBV19 and TRBJ1-4): DGGITQSPKYLFRKEGQNVTLSCEQNLNHDAMYWYRQDPGQGLRLIYYSQIVNDFQKGDIAEGYSVSREKKESFPLTVTSAQKNPTAFYLCATPSRDRDFLNYEKLFFGSGTQLSVL.

The CDR3 DNA is TGTGCCAGCAGCTTATTAGGACAGGCCAACACTGAAGCTTTCTTT. It codes for CASSLLGQANTEAFF. The rearrangement links TRBV7-9 to TRBJ1-1; 7 bases are shared with TRBD1. The CDR3 totals 15 residues. V was clipped by 2 bases and J by 2 bases; unmatched bases: 5. Per the germline V gene, CDR1 is SEHNR and CDR2 is FQNEAQ (reference sequence).

This clone was seen a handful of times. The rearrangement uses TRBV14 and TRBJ1-2; tentatively, D is TRBD1 (6 bases). V was trimmed by 3 bases and J by 7 bases, leaving 15 bases between them. Germline CDR1 SGHDN, CDR2 FVKESK. The CDR3 length is 14 residues. CDR3 nucleotide sequence: TGTGCCAGCAGCCAGCCCGGGGGGCGGTCTGGCTACACCTTC. It translates to CASSQPGGRSGYTF.